Listed below are T cell receptor beta chains from one sample, sequenced in a study of T-cell memory formation after mild COVID-19. TCRdb processed the 5' RACE reads anew with MiXCR; each CDR3 protein has one entry. The table records roughly 250,000 distinct CDR3 sequences, about 16% of them present only once. The sample was PBMCs or a T cell subset sorted from them (not recorded which). The receptors here all came from a man younger than 35 who had mild COVID-19 (a few samples of this study predate the infection). Cell type and time point are not known. CDR3s include the opening cysteine and the closing phenylalanine or tryptophan. Fields, in order: V gene, clone size, J gene, CDR3 length, CDR3 protein. Size values are once, few and many counts, or a class for expanded clones, and some rows have none.

TRBV5-1	NA	TRBJ1-6	19	CASSFRDRGTYRNNSPLHF
TRBV20-1	few	TRBJ1-5	14	CSASRGLGNQPQHF
TRBV28	NA	TRBJ1-5	13	CASRQDTVQPQHF
TRBV20-1	few	TRBJ2-5	10	CSASFQGAYF
TRBV6-6	NA	TRBJ1-6	14	CASSYSRGNSPLHF
TRBV7-9	few	TRBJ2-2	14	CASSLAPATGELFF
TRBV20-1	NA	TRBJ1-2	15	CSARDQGEIFYGYTF
TRBV6-1	few	TRBJ2-3	16	CASSQRGLAGTDTQYF
TRBV6-5	NA	TRBJ1-6	16	CASSYGSDRAYSPLHF
TRBV5-1	many	TRBJ2-1	11	CASSESYEQFF
TRBV30	NA	TRBJ1-5	13	CAWSLRSNQPQHF
TRBV5-1	NA	TRBJ1-4	16	CASSPFTDSYNEKLFF
TRBV5-1	few	TRBJ2-2	16	CASSPLADANTGELFF
TRBV5-1	NA	TRBJ2-7	14	CASSQSGFLNEQYF
TRBV5-1	few	TRBJ2-3	17	CASSLARPRISTDTQYF